This entry lists 27 T cell receptor beta chains sequenced from one sample in a study of blood T cell repertoires in COVID-19. Sequencing used immunoSEQ multiplex PCR; TCRdb keeps in-frame clones, though not all of them. This table has 200,000 to 300,000 clones, approximately 80% appearing once. Sequenced sample: peripheral blood. These receptor sequences come from a man aged 60-69 years with acute or convalescent COVID-19.

The chain links TRBV28 to TRBJ1-4; TRBD1 matches 7 bases. This CDR3 contains 15 residues. J gave up 10 bases and V 4 bases, and 12 bases lay outside the gene matches. Per the germline V gene, CDR1 is MDHEN and CDR2 is SYDVKM. CDR3 loop: CASSYLGQTEGKLFF. DNA for the CDR3: TGTGCCAGCAGTTACCTGGGACAGACGGAGGGAAAACTGTTTTTT.

This sequence joins TRBV6-5 and TRBJ1-1, with 9 nucleotides matching TRBD1. Germline V CDR1 and CDR2: MNHEY, SVGAGI. CDR3 length equals 16 residues. Trimming at V came to 2 bases and at J to 5 bases, leaving 9 bases not matched to a gene. CDR3 sequence: CASSYPGQGRGTEAFF. Written as DNA, the CDR3 is TGTGCCAGCAGTTACCCGGGACAGGGCCGAGGGACTGAAGCTTTCTTT.

The gene calls are TRBV18 and TRBJ1-4; D is unresolved. The CDR3 is 15 amino acids. Germline loops: CDR1 KGHSH, CDR2 LQKENI. Deletions cut 6 bases from V and 6 bases from J, with 17 bases between. The CDR3 sequence: CASSLSRGTHEKLFF. The DNA of the CDR3 is TGTGCCAGCTCCCTTTCCCGGGGAACCCATGAAAAACTGTTTTTT.

The V call is TRBV18, the J call TRBJ2-1; 11 nucleotides line up with TRBD1. V trimming: 6 bases; J trimming: 3 bases; junction bases outside the gene matches: 7. This CDR3 has 16 amino acids. The germline CDR1 and CDR2 sequences are KGHSH and LQKENI. CDR3 sequence (DNA): TGTGCCAGCTCCGGGACCGGGACAGGGGGCTACAATGAGCAGTTCTTC. It is translated as CASSGTGTGGYNEQFF.

This chain joins TRBV2 and TRBJ1-6; 9 bases agree with TRBD1. J lost 7 bases, V lost 7 bases, and 8 bases had no gene match. The CDR3 is made up of 15 amino acids. In germline, CDR1 is SNHLY, CDR2 FYNNEI. CDR3 amino acids: CASTPGTGTNSPLHF. The CDR3, as DNA: TGTGCCAGCACACCTGGGACAGGGACGAATTCACCCCTCCACTTT.

The chain combines TRBV6-5 with TRBJ2-1; D possibly corresponds to TRBD2 (5 bases). Per germline, CDR1 MNHEY and CDR2 SVGAGI. Between the trimmed V and J ends, which lost 2 bases and 10 bases, there was a span of 15 bases. The CDR3 is 14 amino acids. The CDR3: CASSYRPLAGEQFF. For the CDR3, the DNA is TGTGCCAGCAGTTACAGACCCCTAGCTGGCGAGCAGTTCTTC.

The rearrangement links TRBV19 to TRBJ2-1, with 7 bases lining up with TRBD2. CDR3 length: 14 amino acids. V shed 3 bases and J 9 bases; nucleotides not matched to a gene: 8. Germline assignment: CDR1 LNHDA and CDR2 SQIVND (reference sequence). CDR3 sequence (DNA): TGTGCCAGTAGTATGGACACCCCGGGGGGTGAGCAGTTCTTC. Protein sequence: CASSMDTPGGEQFF.

This rearrangement joins TRBV5-1 to TRBJ1-6, with 7 bases that match TRBD1. The CDR3 consists of 15 residues. The J segment lost 10 bases and the V segment lost 1 base, leaving 8 bases of the junction unmatched. CDR1 and CDR2 (germline): SGHRS, YFSETQ. This CDR3 is CASSLLVRGESPLHF. Here the CDR3 DNA reads TGCGCCAGCAGCTTGTTGGTCAGGGGGGAATCACCCCTCCACTTT. Full variable domain (outside the CDR3, taken from reference TRBV5-1 and TRBJ1-6): KAGVTQTPRYLIKTRGQQVTLSCSPISGHRSVSWYQQTPGQGLQFLFEYFSETQRNKGNFPGRFSGRQFSNSRSEMNVSTLELGDSALYLCASSLLVRGESPLHFGNGTRLTVT.

The genes are TRBV11-2 and TRBJ2-5; D is ambiguous. The germline CDR1 and CDR2 sequences are SGHAT and FQNNGV. The ends were cut back, 2 bases at V and 3 bases at J, with 10 bases in the middle. This CDR3 region has 14 residues. CDR3 residues: CASSLYLLEETQYF. CDR3 DNA: TGTGCCAGCAGCTTATATCTACTCGAAGAGACCCAGTACTTC.

The rearrangement links TRBV7-2 to TRBJ2-3; 8 bases agree with TRBD2. The CDR3 loop spans 15 amino acids. In germline, CDR1 is SGHTA, CDR2 FQGNSA. V shed 5 bases, J shed 2 bases, and the junction held 6 bases outside the gene matches. CDR3 sequence reads: CASSPRGGATDTQYF. Written as DNA, the CDR3 is TGTGCCAGCAGCCCCCGGGGGGGAGCCACAGATACGCAGTATTTT.

This clone was seen more than once but under ten times. The chain links TRBV27 to TRBJ1-2, with a possible D match to TRBD1 (6 bases). The CDR3 is made up of 14 amino acids. Germline-derived CDR1 and CDR2 are MNHEY and SMNVEV (reference sequence). The V end lost 8 bases, the J end lost 8 bases, and 21 bases lay between the germline ends. The CDR3 sequence: CASRRLEGGRGYTF. The DNA of the CDR3 is TGTGCCAGCCGTCGTTTGGAGGGGGGGCGAGGCTACACCTTC.

The chain has TRBV10-2 and TRBJ2-5; 8 bases align to TRBD2. V was clipped by 5 bases and J by 4 bases; unmatched bases: 3. Germline values: CDR1 WSHSY, CDR2 SAAADI. CDR3 length equals 13 residues. The CDR3 DNA sequence: TGCGCCAGCAGTATGGCGGGGGGAGAGACCCAGTACTTC. Translating gives CASSMAGGETQYF.

The chain uses TRBV6-5 and TRBJ2-3; TRBD2 is a possible D gene (5 bases). The germline V gene has CDR1 MNHEY and CDR2 SVGAGI. Trimming removed 2 bases at V and 1 base at J, with 7 bases between. The CDR3 length is 14 residues. In DNA form, the CDR3 reads TGTGCCAGCAGTTACCTGCGGGGCACAGATACGCAGTATTTT. It is translated as CASSYLRGTDTQYF.

V is TRBV6-2 or TRBV6-3 and J is TRBJ1-2; D call uncertain. The CDR3 is 14 amino acids. Between the trimmed V and J ends, which lost 0 bases and 6 bases, there was a span of 11 bases. Germline CDR1 reads MNHEY; CDR2 reads SVGEGT. This CDR3 is CASSYSFQVNGYTF. For the CDR3, the DNA is TGTGCCAGCAGTTACTCGTTTCAGGTGAATGGCTACACCTTC.

The CDR3 DNA follows: TGTGCCAGCACCCGTACTAGCGGCACAGATACGCAGTATTTT. Translated, it gives CASTRTSGTDTQYF. The chain uses TRBV5-8 and TRBJ2-3; 7 nucleotides agree with TRBD2. The CDR3 is 14 amino acids. V was pared by 6 bases and J by 1 base, with 5 bases of the junction left unmatched. CDR1 is SGHTS, CDR2 YDEGEE, per germline.

CDR3 region: CASSLTDRGFSGYTF. CDR3 nucleotide sequence: TGTGCCAGCAGCCTCACGGACAGGGGATTTAGTGGCTACACCTTC. The chain has TRBV5-4 and TRBJ1-2; 9 bases match TRBD1. The ends lost 4 bases at V and 7 bases at J; junction bases unmatched: 11. The CDR3 spans 15 residues. CDR1 and CDR2 (germline): SGHNT, YYREEE (reference sequence).

V usage is TRBV30 and J usage is TRBJ1-4; D gene ambiguous. The CDR3 is 15 amino acids. Germline V gives CDR1 GTSNPN, CDR2 SVGIG (reference sequence). Trimming took off 3 bases at V and 8 bases at J, with 19 bases between the two ends. In DNA, the CDR3 is TGTGCCTGGAGCCTAGCCCTTGTCCTGGGAGAAAAACTGTTTTTT. Its translation: CAWSLALVLGEKLFF. The whole variable domain, filled in from reference TRBV30 and TRBJ1-4, reads SQTIHQWPATLVQPVGSPLSLECTVEGTSNPNLYWYRQAAGRGLQLLFYSVGIGQISSEVPQNLSASRPQDRQFILSSKKLLLSDSGFYLCAWSLALVLGEKLFFGSGTQLSVL.

The chain is built from TRBV18 and TRBJ2-7; 7 bases are a match to TRBD1. This CDR3 is 14 amino acids long. V was clipped by 3 bases and J by 4 bases; unmatched bases: 6. The germline V gene encodes CDR1 KGHSH and CDR2 LQKENI. CDR3: CASSPRDSLYEQYF. The CDR3 region has the DNA TGTGCCAGCTCACCTAGGGACAGTTTATACGAGCAGTACTTC. Complete variable domain (other parts from reference TRBV18 and TRBJ2-7): NAGVMQNPRHLVRRRGQEARLRCSPMKGHSHVYWYRQLPEEGLKFMVYLQKENIIDESGMPKERFSAEFPKEGPSILRIQQVVRGDSAAYFCASSPRDSLYEQYFGPGTRLTVT.

The chain is built from TRBV27 and TRBJ2-1, with D maybe TRBD2 (5 bases). V lost 11 bases, J lost 6 bases, and 23 bases lay in between. This CDR3 contains 15 residues. Germline V gene sequence: CDR1 MNHEY, CDR2 SMNVEV (reference sequence). The CDR3 DNA sequence: TGTGCCTCCTACCTTGCGGGCTCCGGGATCAATGAGCAGTTCTTC. This encodes CASYLAGSGINEQFF.

DNA of the CDR3: TGCGCCAGCAGCCAAGCCGGGACAGGACACTACGAGCAGTACTTC. Protein: CASSQAGTGHYEQYF. This chain connects TRBV4-1 to TRBJ2-7, with TRBD1 matching 8 bases. Germline-derived CDR1 and CDR2 are MGHRA and YSYEKL. CDR3 length: 15 amino acids. J lost 3 bases, V lost 1 base, and 5 bases had no gene match.

V and J are TRBV2 and TRBJ2-3; D perhaps matches TRBD1 (6 bases). Deletions cut 11 bases from V and 1 base from J, with 13 bases between. Germline V gene data show CDR1 as SNHLY and CDR2 as FYNNEI. The CDR3 extends over 13 amino acids. Here the CDR3 reads CAAGTWGTDTQYF. The DNA of the CDR3 is TGTGCCGCTGGGACATGGGGCACAGATACGCAGTATTTT.

This clone was seen more than once but under ten times. The chain joins TRBV9 to TRBJ2-5; 7 nucleotides align to TRBD2. V shed 0 bases, J shed 4 bases, and the junction held 9 bases outside the gene matches. Germline values: CDR1 SGDLS, CDR2 YYNGEE. The CDR3 consists of 16 residues. CDR3 sequence (DNA): TGTGCCAGCAGCGTAGGTCCTCGACTAGCCGGAGAGACCCAGTACTTC. Amino acids: CASSVGPRLAGETQYF.

This clone has a handful of counts. V gene TRBV5-1 combines with J gene TRBJ2-1; D is ambiguous. V was pared by 4 bases and J by 0 bases, with 11 bases between. The CDR3 covers 15 residues. The germline gives CDR1 SGHRS, CDR2 YFSETQ. CDR3 DNA sequence: TGCGCCAGCAGCCTGAGCGTGGGCTCCTACAATGAGCAGTTCTTC. It yields the protein CASSLSVGSYNEQFF.

The rearrangement uses TRBV2 and TRBJ1-1, with a possible D match to TRBD1 (6 bases). Germline assignment: CDR1 SNHLY and CDR2 FYNNEI. This CDR3 has 15 amino acids. Trimming removed 5 bases at V and 5 bases at J, with 18 bases between. CDR3 DNA: TGTGCCAGCAGTAAAACTGTACAGGGACGGACTGAAGCTTTCTTT. This codes for CASSKTVQGRTEAFF.

The J gene is TRBJ1-1, the V gene TRBV7-9; TRBD1 agrees at 11 bases. This CDR3 comprises 18 residues. Germline V gene lookup returns CDR1 SEHNR and CDR2 FQNEAQ (reference sequence). The V gene end was trimmed by 1 base and the J gene end by 4 bases; junction bases not matched to a gene: 11. The CDR3 reads CASSLVGTGGLSATEAFF. The CDR3 bases are TGTGCCAGCAGCTTAGTTGGGACAGGGGGTTTATCGGCCACTGAAGCTTTCTTT.

The V and J genes are TRBV28 and TRBJ1-6, with a tentative D call TRBD1 (6 bases). Deletions cut 7 bases from V and 4 bases from J, with 14 bases between. Germline V CDR1 and CDR2: MDHEN, SYDVKM. CDR3 length: 15 residues. The CDR3 region is CASITGQIYNSPLHF. CDR3 bases: TGTGCCAGCATTACCGGACAGATTTATAATTCACCCCTCCACTTT.

The table lists this clone with a few counts. This same CDR3 is encoded by further DNA sequences in the sample. The chain carries TRBV6-5 and TRBJ1-5; TRBD1 aligns across 8 bases. V gave up 8 bases and J gave up 7 bases; unmatched junction bases: 10. Looked up from germline, CDR1 is MNHEY and CDR2 is SVGAGI. The length of the CDR3 is 14 residues. Written as DNA, the CDR3 is TGTGCCAGCTCTCCAGGGGGCTTGGGGCAGCCCCAGCATTTT. Its protein is CASSPGGLGQPQHF.